This TCR beta chain was sequenced for a study of cytomegalovirus exposure and HLA in healthy donors. Remarks on this clone: Antigen specificity is unknown.

Broader study findings: The authors later found TCR association rates varying by HLA locus, with DRB1 most and HLA-C fewest.

Germline V lookup: CDR1 SGHVS, CDR2 FQNEAQ. CDR3 length equals 13 residues. The V end was cut by 1 base, the J end by 5 bases, with 6 bases between. The study ran its PCR with 60 Vbeta and 13 Jbeta primers. Profiling relied on immunoSEQ multiplex PCR, and the TCRdb table lists in-frame clones only, not all of them. The sample lists 78,000 or so clones; more than 50% were seen once. The specimen was PBMCs. The TCR originated in a male donor in good health and CMV-seropositive. This sequence joins TRBV7-8 and TRBJ2-4; D is unclear. This chain's CDR3 is CASSLVSENIQYF. For the CDR3, the DNA is TGTGCCAGCAGCTTAGTTTCAGAAAACATTCAGTACTTC.